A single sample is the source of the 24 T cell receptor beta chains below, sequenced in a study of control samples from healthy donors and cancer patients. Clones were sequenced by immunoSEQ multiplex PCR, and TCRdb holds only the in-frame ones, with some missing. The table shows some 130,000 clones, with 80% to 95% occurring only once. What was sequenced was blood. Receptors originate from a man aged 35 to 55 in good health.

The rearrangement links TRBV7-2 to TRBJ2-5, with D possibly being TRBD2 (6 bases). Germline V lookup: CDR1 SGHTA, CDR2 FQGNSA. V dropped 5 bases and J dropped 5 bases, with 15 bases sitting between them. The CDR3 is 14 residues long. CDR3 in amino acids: CASSKRAGSETQYF. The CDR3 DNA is TGTGCCAGCAGCAAAAGAGCGGGTTCCGAGACCCAGTACTTC.

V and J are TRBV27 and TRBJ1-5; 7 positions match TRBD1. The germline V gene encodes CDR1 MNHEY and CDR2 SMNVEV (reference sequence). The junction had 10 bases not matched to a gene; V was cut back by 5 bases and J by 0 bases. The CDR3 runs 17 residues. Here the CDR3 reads CASSPLTGKYSNQPQHF. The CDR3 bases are TGTGCCAGCAGTCCCCTGACAGGGAAGTATAGCAATCAGCCCCAGCATTTT.

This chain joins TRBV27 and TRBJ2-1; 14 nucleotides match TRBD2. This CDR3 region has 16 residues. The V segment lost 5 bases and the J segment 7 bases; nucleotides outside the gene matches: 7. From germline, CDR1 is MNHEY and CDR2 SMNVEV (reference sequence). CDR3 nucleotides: TGTGCCAGCAGTCCTCGGACTAGCGGGGGGTTAAATGAGCAGTTCTTC. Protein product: CASSPRTSGGLNEQFF.

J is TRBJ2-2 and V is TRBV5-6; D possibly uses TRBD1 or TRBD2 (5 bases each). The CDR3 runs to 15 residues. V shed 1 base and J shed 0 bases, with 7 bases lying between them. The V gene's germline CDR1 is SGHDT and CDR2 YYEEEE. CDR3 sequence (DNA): TGTGCCAGCAGCTTGTGGGGGACGAACACCGGGGAGCTGTTTTTT. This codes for CASSLWGTNTGELFF.

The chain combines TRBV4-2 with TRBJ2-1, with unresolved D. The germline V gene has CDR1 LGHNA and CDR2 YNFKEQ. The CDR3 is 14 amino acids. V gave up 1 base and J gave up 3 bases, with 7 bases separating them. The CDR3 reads CASSQGGGYNEQFF. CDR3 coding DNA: TGTGCCAGCAGCCAAGGCGGTGGCTACAATGAGCAGTTCTTC.

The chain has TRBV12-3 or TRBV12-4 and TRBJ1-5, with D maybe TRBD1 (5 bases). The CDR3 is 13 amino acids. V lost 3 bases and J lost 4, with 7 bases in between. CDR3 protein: CASSFDRNQPQHF. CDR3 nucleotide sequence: TGTGCCAGCAGTTTCGACAGAAATCAGCCCCAGCATTTT.

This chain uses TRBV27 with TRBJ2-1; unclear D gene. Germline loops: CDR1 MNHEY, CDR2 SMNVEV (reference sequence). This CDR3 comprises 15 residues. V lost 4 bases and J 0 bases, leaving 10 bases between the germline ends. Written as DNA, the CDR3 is TGTGCCAGCAGTTCACGTCCTAGCTCCTACAATGAGCAGTTCTTC. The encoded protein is CASSSRPSSYNEQFF.

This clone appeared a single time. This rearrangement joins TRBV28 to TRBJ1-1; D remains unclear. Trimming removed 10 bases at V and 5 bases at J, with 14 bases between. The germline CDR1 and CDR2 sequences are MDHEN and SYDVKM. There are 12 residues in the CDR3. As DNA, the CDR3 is TGTGCCACAGGAACTTGGACGACTGAAGCTTTCTTT. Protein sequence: CATGTWTTEAFF.

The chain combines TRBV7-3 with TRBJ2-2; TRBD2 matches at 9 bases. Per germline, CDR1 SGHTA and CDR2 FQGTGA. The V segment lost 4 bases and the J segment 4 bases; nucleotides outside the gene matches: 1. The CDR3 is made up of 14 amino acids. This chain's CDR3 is CASSSTSGTGELFF. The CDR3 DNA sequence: TGTGCCAGCAGCTCGACTAGCGGCACCGGGGAGCTGTTTTTT.

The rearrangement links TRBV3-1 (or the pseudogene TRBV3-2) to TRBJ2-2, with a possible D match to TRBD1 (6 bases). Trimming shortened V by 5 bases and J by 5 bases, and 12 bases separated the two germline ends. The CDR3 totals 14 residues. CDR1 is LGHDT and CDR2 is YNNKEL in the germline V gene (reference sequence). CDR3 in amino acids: CASSAYRETGELFF. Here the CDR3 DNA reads TGTGCCAGCAGCGCGTACAGGGAAACCGGGGAGCTGTTTTTT.

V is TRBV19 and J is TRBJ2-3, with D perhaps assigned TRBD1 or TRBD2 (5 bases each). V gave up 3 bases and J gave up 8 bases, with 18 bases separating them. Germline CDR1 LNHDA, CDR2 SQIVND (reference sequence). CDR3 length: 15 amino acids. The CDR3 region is CASSIGGDRRATQYF. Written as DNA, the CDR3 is TGTGCCAGTAGTATCGGAGGTGACAGACGGGCTACGCAGTATTTT.

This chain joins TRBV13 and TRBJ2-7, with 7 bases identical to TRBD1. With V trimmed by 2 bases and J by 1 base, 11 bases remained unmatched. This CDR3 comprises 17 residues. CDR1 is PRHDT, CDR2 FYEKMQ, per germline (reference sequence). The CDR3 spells CASSLRQGIRTSYEQYF. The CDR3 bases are TGTGCCAGCAGCTTAAGACAGGGAATCAGAACGTCCTACGAGCAGTACTTC.

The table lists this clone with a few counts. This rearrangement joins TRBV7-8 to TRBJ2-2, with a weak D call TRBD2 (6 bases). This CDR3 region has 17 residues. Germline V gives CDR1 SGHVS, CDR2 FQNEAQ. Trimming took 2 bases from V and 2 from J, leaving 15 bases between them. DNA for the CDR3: TGTGCCAGCAGCTTACTTCGGCTAGCGAGAAACACCGGGGAGCTGTTTTTT. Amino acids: CASSLLRLARNTGELFF.

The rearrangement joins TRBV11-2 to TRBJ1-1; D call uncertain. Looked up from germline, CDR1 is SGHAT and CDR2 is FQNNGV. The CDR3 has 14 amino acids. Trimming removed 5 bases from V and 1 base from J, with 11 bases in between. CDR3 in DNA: TGTGCCAGCAGCCGCCGGACGGGGAACACTGAAGCTTTCTTT. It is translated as CASSRRTGNTEAFF.

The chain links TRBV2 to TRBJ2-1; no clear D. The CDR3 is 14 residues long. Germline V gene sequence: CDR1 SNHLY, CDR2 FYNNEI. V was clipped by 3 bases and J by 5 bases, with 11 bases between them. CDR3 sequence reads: CASSDPRQNNEQFF. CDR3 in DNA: TGTGCCAGCAGTGATCCCCGGCAGAACAATGAGCAGTTCTTC.

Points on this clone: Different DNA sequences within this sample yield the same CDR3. CDR3 in DNA: TGTGCCAGTAGTATAGAGGGGGACTACACTGAAGCTTTCTTT. Protein: CASSIEGDYTEAFF. The chain joins TRBV19 to TRBJ1-1; D is perhaps TRBD1 (5 bases). V shed 0 bases and J shed 3 bases, with 8 bases lying between them. CDR3 length equals 14 residues. CDR1 and CDR2 (germline): LNHDA, SQIVND (reference sequence).

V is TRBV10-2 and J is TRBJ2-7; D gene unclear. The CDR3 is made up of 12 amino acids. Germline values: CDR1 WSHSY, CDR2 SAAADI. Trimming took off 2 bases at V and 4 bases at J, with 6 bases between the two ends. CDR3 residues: CASSELLYEQYF. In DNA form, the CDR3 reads TGCGCCAGCAGTGAGCTTCTTTACGAGCAGTACTTC.

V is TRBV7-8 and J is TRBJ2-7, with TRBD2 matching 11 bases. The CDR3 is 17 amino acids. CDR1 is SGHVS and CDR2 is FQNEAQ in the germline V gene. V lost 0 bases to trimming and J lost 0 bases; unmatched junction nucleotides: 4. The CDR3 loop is CASSLAASGGLSYEQYF. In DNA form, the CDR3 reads TGTGCCAGCAGCTTAGCGGCTAGCGGGGGGCTCTCCTACGAGCAGTACTTC.

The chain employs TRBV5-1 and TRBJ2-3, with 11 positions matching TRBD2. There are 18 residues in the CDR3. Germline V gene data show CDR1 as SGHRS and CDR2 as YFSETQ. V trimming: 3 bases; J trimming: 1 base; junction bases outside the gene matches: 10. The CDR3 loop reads CASSSSSGGSPRTDTQYF. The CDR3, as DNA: TGCGCCAGCAGCTCCTCTAGCGGGGGGTCCCCCCGCACAGATACGCAGTATTTT. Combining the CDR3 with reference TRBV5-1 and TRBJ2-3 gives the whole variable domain KAGVTQTPRYLIKTRGQQVTLSCSPISGHRSVSWYQQTPGQGLQFLFEYFSETQRNKGNFPGRFSGRQFSNSRSEMNVSTLELGDSALYLCASSSSSGGSPRTDTQYFGPGTRLTVL.

For the CDR3, the DNA is TGTGCCAGCAGCTTAGGAGGGAATTTGGACACCATATATTTT. Protein: CASSLGGNLDTIYF. The chain couples TRBV11-3 to TRBJ1-3; D not resolved. The CDR3 totals 14 residues. Germline lookup yields CDR1 SGHNT and CDR2 YENEEA. The V end lost 1 base, the J end lost 8 bases, and 12 bases lay between the germline ends. Full variable domain (remainder filled in from reference TRBV11-3 and TRBJ1-3): EAGVVQSPRYKIIEKKQPVAFWCNPISGHNTLYWYLQNLGQGPELLIRYENEEAVDDSQLPKDRFSAERLKGVDSTLKIQPAELGDSAVYLCASSLGGNLDTIYFGEGSWLTVV.

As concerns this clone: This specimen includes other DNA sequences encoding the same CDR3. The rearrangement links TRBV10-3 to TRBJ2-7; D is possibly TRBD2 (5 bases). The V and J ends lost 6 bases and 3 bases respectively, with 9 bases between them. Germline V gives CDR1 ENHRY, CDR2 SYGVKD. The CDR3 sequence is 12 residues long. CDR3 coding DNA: TGTGCCATCAGCCGTGGAGGCTACGAGCAGTACTTC. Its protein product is CAISRGGYEQYF.

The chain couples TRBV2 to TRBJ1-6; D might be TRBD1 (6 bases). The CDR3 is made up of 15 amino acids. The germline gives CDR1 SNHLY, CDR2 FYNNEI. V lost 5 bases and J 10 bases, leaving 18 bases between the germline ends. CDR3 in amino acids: CASSSGRGTGSPLHF. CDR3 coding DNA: TGTGCCAGCAGTTCCGGCAGGGGAACAGGATCACCCCTCCACTTT.

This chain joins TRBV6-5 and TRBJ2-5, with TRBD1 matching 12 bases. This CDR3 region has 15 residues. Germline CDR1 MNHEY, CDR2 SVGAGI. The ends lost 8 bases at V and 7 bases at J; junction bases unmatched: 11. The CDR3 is CASAAGTGGVRTQYF. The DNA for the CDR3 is TGTGCCAGCGCGGCCGGGACAGGGGGCGTCAGGACCCAGTACTTC.

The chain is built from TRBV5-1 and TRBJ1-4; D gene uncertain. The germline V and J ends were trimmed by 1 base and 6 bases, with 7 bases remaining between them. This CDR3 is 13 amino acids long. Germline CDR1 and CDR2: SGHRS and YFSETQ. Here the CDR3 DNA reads TGCGCCAGCAGCTTGCGTCAGGATGAAAAACTGTTTTTT. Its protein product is CASSLRQDEKLFF.